One sample yielded the 3 T cell receptor beta chains listed below, sequenced in a study of post-analysis software for immune sequencing data. Study-level findings and limits: TRBV5-6, TRBV5-1 and TRBV20-1 were among five TRBV segments more frequent in patients than controls.

No cognate antigen is known for these TCRs. Presence of unique molecular identifiers characterized the TCR beta cDNA libraries. TCRdb passed the PCR reads through MiXCR, listing each CDR3 protein once. The repertoire holds about 260,000 distinct CDR3 sequences, with 30% to 45% as singletons. The sample comprised blood. All receptors derive from a girl aged 5-17 years with multiple sclerosis.

This clonotype was picked up one time. With a much larger clone just one base away, this may be a read error. The J gene is TRBJ2-1, the V gene TRBV7-2; no firm D call. The J call may be mistaken, given a closer DNA end match to TRBJ2-7. Germline V lookup: CDR1 SGHTA, CDR2 FQGNSA. The CDR3 covers 13 residues. The CDR3 nucleotides read TGTGCCAGCAGCTTAGCGCTTGTCTATGAGCAGTACTTC. Translating gives CASSLALVYEQYF.

The V gene is TRBV5-1, the J gene TRBJ1-1; 7 nucleotides line up with TRBD1. From germline, CDR1 is SGHRS and CDR2 YFSETQ. V trimming: 1 base; J trimming: 5 bases; junction bases outside the gene matches: 11. CDR3 length equals 16 residues. CDR3 sequence (DNA): TGCGCCAGCAGCTTGTTCGCGGTCAGGGGGGGAACTGAAGCTTTCTTT. It encodes CASSLFAVRGGTEAFF.

The CDR3 protein is CASRGGTASNQPQHF. In nucleotides, the CDR3 is TGTGCCAGCAGGGGAGGGACAGCTAGCAATCAGCCCCAGCATTTT. J is TRBJ1-5 and V is TRBV12-3 or TRBV12-4, with 7 bases matching TRBD1. After removal of 6 bases from V and 0 bases from J, the junction contained 5 bases not matched to a gene. This CDR3 is 15 amino acids long.